Here is one T cell receptor beta chain with its context. One end of the junction is discordant with germline, which a read error may explain. The same CDR3 can be traced to other DNA sequences in this sample. This entry is derived from a study of blood T cell repertoires in COVID-19. Study-level background: Italy, Spain and the United States were the sources of the convalescent and acute COVID-19 samples. From T cells, B-cell-depleted T cells, or PBMCs came the material, which was cDNA or gDNA.

In the authors' methods: The authors estimated nucleated cell counts from reference gene primer amplification. Only in-frame clones appear in the TCRdb table, and some are missing; sequencing was by immunoSEQ multiplex PCR. The DNA gave D and trimming, while V, J and clone size come from that table. Of about 250,000 clones listed, around four fifths were seen once; the top ten hold more than 6%. The CDR3 loop spans 16 amino acids. The germline CDR1 and CDR2 sequences are MDHEN and SYDVKM. The gene calls are TRBV28 and TRBJ2-1; 7 bases are a match to TRBD2. The sequencing sample was made of peripheral blood. The source of this sequence is a woman aged 55-69 years with active or convalescent COVID-19. CDR3 coding DNA: TGCGCCAGCAGTTCCCAGGCGGGAGTGTTTAACAATGAGCAGTTCTTC. Its protein is CASSSQAGVFNNEQFF.